The sequence of this T cell receptor beta chain was determined in a study of cytomegalovirus exposure and HLA in healthy donors. A multiplex PCR was run with 60 Vbeta primers and 13 Jbeta primers. Using immunoSEQ multiplex PCR, the repertoire was profiled, and TCRdb retains in-frame clones only, with some absent. The sample yields about 140,000 clones, roughly 78% seen once. The CDR3 is 15 amino acids. The germline V gene has CDR1 LNHNV and CDR2 YYDKDF (reference sequence). V was pared by 4 bases and J by 1 base, with 5 bases of the junction left unmatched. Study results and limitations: Presence/absence analyses rested on an assumption that sequencing depth was roughly uniform across donors. A link between a missense DCLRE1C variant and TCR beta V- and J-gene trimming emerged from a later analysis. An Asian-associated ancestry cluster reportedly showed fewer N-insertions than the approximately 690-donor mean in a later analysis. Some public TCRs appeared in many individuals, while most sequences were rare.

Notes on this clone: Its specificity is unknown.

The rearrangement joins TRBV15 to TRBJ1-1; TRBD1 agrees at 8 bases. What was sequenced was PBMCs. The sequence came from a man younger than 45 in good health and CMV-seronegative. Here the CDR3 reads CATSTRQGTNTEAFF. The CDR3 nucleotides are TGTGCCACCAGCACTAGACAGGGGACGAACACTGAAGCTTTCTTT.